Shown below are 28 T cell receptor beta chains from a single sample sequenced in a study of T cell clonality in common variable immunodeficiency. Sequenced by immunoSEQ multiplex PCR; TCRdb stores in-frame clones only, minus some. The record shows tens of thousands of clones for this sample, with no singletons present. Sequenced sample: peripheral blood mononuclear cells. The receptors originated from a person aged 18 to 75 in good health.

This clone appeared many times. The read falls 3 residues short of the CDR3 end, and the missing part is taken from the germline J gene. This rearrangement joins TRBV15 to TRBJ2-7; 8 bases are a match to TRBD1. V shed 4 bases and J 2 bases; nucleotides not matched to a gene: 7. The length of the CDR3 is 15 residues. The germline CDR1 and CDR2 sequences are LNHNV and YYDKDF (reference sequence). The CDR3 region is CATSTPTGVAYEQYF. The part of the CDR3 DNA that was read is TGTGCCACCAGCACCCCGACAGGGGTGGCCTACGAG.

This clone was recorded many times. CDR3 DNA (partial): TGTGCCTGGAGTGTAGGTCAGAACTATGGC. This sequence encodes CAWSVGQNYG. The entire CDR3 protein is CAWSVGQNYGYTF. The chain employs TRBV30 and TRBJ1-2, with D hard to call. The read stops 3 residues short of the end of the CDR3; the missing end is completed from the germline J gene. Germline V gene sequence: CDR1 GTSNPN, CDR2 SVGIG (reference sequence). V was pared by 0 bases and J by 2 bases, with 7 bases between. This CDR3 comprises 13 residues.

This clone was seen ten or more times. The CDR3 end lies 3 residues beyond the end of the read and is filled in from the germline J gene. This chain joins TRBV19 and TRBJ1-5; 9 bases map to TRBD1. Losses at the gene ends were 1 base for V and 0 bases for J; bases not matched to a gene: 4. The CDR3 is 17 residues long. CDR1 and CDR2 (germline): LNHDA, SQIVND (reference sequence). The CDR3 DNA, read in part, is TGTGCCAGTAGTATAGGGGACAGGGCTTATAGCAATCAGCCC. The encoded protein is CASSIGDRAYSNQP. The complete CDR3 sequence is CASSIGDRAYSNQPQHF.

This clone was observed at least ten times. The read halts 3 residues ahead of the CDR3 end, with the missing end drawn from the germline J gene. This chain uses TRBV11-3 with TRBJ1-1; 9 bases are a match to TRBD1. V lost 4 bases, J lost 5 bases, and 5 bases stayed unmatched. This CDR3 contains 14 residues. Germline CDR1 is SGHNT and CDR2 is YENEEA. The CDR3 sequence is CASSSGTGWTEAFF. CDR3 bases read: TGTGCCAGCAGCTCTGGGACAGGGTGGACTGAA.

This clone was detected ten times or more. The CDR3 loop reads CASSISQGVGVQYF. The CDR3 bases that were read are TGTGCCAGTAGTATCAGTCAGGGTGTAGGTGTT. The chain is built from TRBV19 and TRBJ2-4, with TRBD1 as a possible D gene (5 bases). The CDR3 end is not reached by the read, which stops 3 residues before it; the germline J gene fills it in. The CDR3 totals 14 residues. Germline V gene data show CDR1 as LNHDA and CDR2 as SQIVND (reference sequence).

This clone appeared many times. The read terminates 3 residues before the CDR3 end, so the remaining end is supplied by the germline J gene. The rearrangement links TRBV9 to TRBJ2-3, with a weak D call TRBD2 (6 bases). This CDR3 comprises 15 residues. V was pared by 3 bases and J by 0 bases, with 11 bases between. Per germline, CDR1 SGDLS and CDR2 YYNGEE. This chain's CDR3 is CASSALASSTDTQYF. The covered CDR3 bases are TGTGCCAGCAGCGCGCTAGCGTCTAGCACAGATACG.

This clone was seen repeatedly, ten times or more. The read halts 3 residues ahead of the CDR3 end, with the missing end drawn from the germline J gene. The chain has TRBV5-8 and TRBJ2-1, with 7 bases identical to TRBD1. The CDR3 has 15 residues. CDR1 SGHTS and CDR2 YDEGEE come from the germline V gene. The V segment lost 0 bases and the J segment 9 bases; nucleotides outside the gene matches: 9. The DNA read from the CDR3 is TGTGCCAGCAGCTTGGAGGGGACAGTTTATGGTGAG. Protein: CASSLEGTVYGE. The whole CDR3 sequence reads CASSLEGTVYGEQFF.

This clone has ten or more counts. The read ends 3 residues early relative to the CDR3; the germline J gene fills the gap. J is TRBJ2-3 and V is TRBV6-4, with 12 nucleotides matching TRBD2. This CDR3 region has 16 residues. V lost 2 bases and J lost 1; bases outside the gene matches: 1. CDR1 MRHNA and CDR2 SNTAGT come from the germline V gene. CDR3 DNA (partial): TGTGCCAGCAGTGACCGACTAGCGGGGGGCACAGATACG. Its translation: CASSDRLAGGTDT. The CDR3 in full is CASSDRLAGGTDTQYF.

This clone has at least ten counts. The read terminates 3 residues ahead of where the CDR3 ends, so the germline J gene completes it. The genes are TRBV18 and TRBJ2-1; D uncertain. This CDR3 spans 11 amino acids. With 8 bases removed from V and 8 bases from J, the gap between germline ends came to 10 bases. Per the germline V gene, CDR1 is KGHSH and CDR2 is LQKENI. Here the CDR3 reads CASAVQDEQFF. CDR3 bases read: TGTGCCAGCGCCGTACAAGATGAG.

This clone was seen many times. The missing CDR3 end, 3 residues past where the read stops, is filled in from the germline J gene. The rearrangement joins TRBV6-1 to TRBJ2-5; tentatively, D is TRBD1 (5 bases). The CDR3 is 16 residues long. Trimming shortened V by 4 bases and J by 1 base, and 16 bases separated the two germline ends. Germline V gene sequence: CDR1 MNHNS, CDR2 SASEGT. This CDR3 reads CASSGWVGRAQETQYF. The sequenced part of the CDR3 DNA is TGTGCCAGCAGTGGATGGGTCGGCAGGGCCCAAGAGACC.

This clone showed up many times. The read ends 3 residues early relative to the CDR3; the germline J gene fills the gap. The rearrangement joins TRBV12-3 or TRBV12-4 to TRBJ2-2; 7 positions match TRBD1. The CDR3 has 13 amino acids. V trimming: 5 bases; J trimming: 6 bases; junction bases outside the gene matches: 3. Partial CDR3 DNA: TGTGCCAGCAGTACAGGGGTGGCCGGGGAG. Its protein is CASSTGVAGE. The whole CDR3 sequence reads CASSTGVAGELFF.

To note about this clone: The read comes to an end 3 residues before the CDR3 does, leaving the germline J gene to fill in the end. The genes are TRBV2 and TRBJ1-6; TRBD1 agrees at 8 bases. Germline V gives CDR1 SNHLY, CDR2 FYNNEI. The junction had 11 bases not matched to a gene; V was cut back by 6 bases and J by 10 bases. There are 15 residues in the CDR3. Incomplete CDR3 DNA: TGTGCCAGCAGGTTGTCACAGGGGGGTTTCTCACCC. Protein sequence: CASRLSQGGFSP. The whole CDR3 is CASRLSQGGFSPLHF.

A few counts support this clone. The CDR3 spells CASSPDGQLNSYEQYF. The sequenced CDR3 bases are TGTGCCAGCAGTCCGGACGGACAGCTCAACTCCTACGAG. The V gene is TRBV27, the J gene TRBJ2-7; the D gene is possibly TRBD1 (6 bases). The read ends 3 residues before the CDR3 terminus; that terminus is restored from the germline J gene. This CDR3 is built from 16 residues. The V gene lost 5 bases and the J gene lost 0 bases, with 17 bases spanning the gap. The germline CDR1 and CDR2 sequences are MNHEY and SMNVEV (reference sequence).

This clone was recorded many times. The sequenced part of the CDR3 DNA is TGTGCCTGGAACGGGGGAGAGAAAGAGACC. Its protein is CAWNGGEKET. The complete CDR3 sequence is CAWNGGEKETQYF. The V call is TRBV30, the J call TRBJ2-5, with D perhaps matching TRBD2 (6 bases). Coverage ceases 3 residues before the CDR3 finishes, and the germline J gene fills in the end. Germline V gene sequence: CDR1 GTSNPN, CDR2 SVGIG (reference sequence). The CDR3 loop spans 13 amino acids. Deletions cut 4 bases from V and 3 bases from J, with 12 bases between.

Concerning this clone: The DNA ends 3 residues before the CDR3 does, and the rest of the CDR3 is filled in from the germline J gene. The chain combines TRBV20-1 with TRBJ1-6, with 12 bases aligning to TRBD1. The CDR3 is 16 amino acids. V lost 6 bases, J lost 7 bases, and 10 bases stayed unmatched. Per germline, CDR1 DFQATT and CDR2 SNEGSKA (reference sequence). The CDR3 sequence is CSAPAGQGARNSPLHF. The CDR3 DNA, read in part, is TGCAGTGCCCCAGCGGGACAGGGGGCGAGGAATTCACCC.

Points on this clone: Coverage ceases 3 residues before the CDR3 finishes, and the germline J gene fills in the end. This chain joins TRBV30 and TRBJ1-2; D remains ambiguous. Germline-derived CDR1 and CDR2 are GTSNPN and SVGIG (reference sequence). CDR3 length: 14 amino acids. Partial CDR3 DNA: TGTGCCTGGAGTAAGACTAGCGGATTCTACGAC. It translates to CAWSKTSGFYD. The complete CDR3 reads CAWSKTSGFYDYTF.

This clone showed up many times. Read data end 3 residues before the CDR3 end; the end is taken from the germline J gene. The chain joins TRBV6-2 or TRBV6-3 to TRBJ1-2, with TRBD1 matching over 11 bases. CDR3 length equals 14 residues. Germline-derived CDR1 and CDR2 are MNHEY and SVGEGT. The V and J ends lost 3 bases and 7 bases, in that order; junction bases with no gene match: 4. CDR3 DNA (partial): TGTGCCAGCAGTTATGGACAGGGGGCCGGTGGC. Translation gives CASSYGQGAGG. Given in full, the CDR3 is CASSYGQGAGGYTF.

For this clone: The CDR3 end lies 3 residues beyond the end of the read and is filled in from the germline J gene. This chain joins TRBV7-9 and TRBJ2-3; D gene unclear. From germline, CDR1 is SEHNR and CDR2 FQNEAQ (reference sequence). This CDR3 contains 14 residues. The part of the CDR3 DNA that was read is TGTGCCAGCAGGTCCGAGACATACCAAGAGACG. Amino acids: CASRSETYQET. The entire CDR3 reads CASRSETYQETQYF.

This clone was detected ten times or more. Read sequence stops 3 residues before the CDR3 end, and the germline J gene provides the missing end. The V and J genes are TRBV7-2 and TRBJ1-1; tentatively, D is TRBD1 (5 bases). Germline V CDR1 and CDR2: SGHTA, FQGNSA. Trimming removed 5 bases at V and 1 base at J, with 14 bases between. This CDR3 contains 15 residues. The sequenced CDR3 bases are TGTGCCAGCAGCCTTCACGAGGGGCCGAACACTGAA. It yields the protein CASSLHEGPNTE. The whole CDR3 protein is CASSLHEGPNTEAFF.

This clone was recorded at least ten times. The DNA ends 3 residues before the CDR3 does, and the rest of the CDR3 is filled in from the germline J gene. The rearrangement links TRBV5-4 to TRBJ2-3; 7 bases fit TRBD1. The germline V gene encodes CDR1 SGHNT and CDR2 YYREEE (reference sequence). This CDR3 comprises 14 residues. V trimming: 10 bases; J trimming: 4 bases; junction bases outside the gene matches: 12. Partial CDR3 DNA: TGTGCCGGGGTAATACAGGGGCGACCAGATACG. Translating it yields CAGVIQGRPDT. The CDR3 in full is CAGVIQGRPDTQYF.

This clone was recorded many times. The read terminates 3 residues ahead of where the CDR3 ends, so the germline J gene completes it. The gene calls are TRBV13 and TRBJ2-6; D possibly uses TRBD1 or TRBD2 (5 bases each). Trimming removed 5 bases at V and 0 bases at J, with 23 bases between. This CDR3 has 20 residues. From germline, CDR1 is PRHDT and CDR2 FYEKMQ (reference sequence). The CDR3 sequence is CASSERGLTMGSSGANVLTF. Incomplete CDR3 DNA: TGTGCCAGCAGCGAGAGGGGCCTCACCATGGGGAGCTCTGGGGCCAACGTC.

The sample holds many counts of this clone. The read ends 3 residues early relative to the CDR3; the germline J gene fills the gap. The rearrangement joins TRBV10-3 to TRBJ2-3; TRBD1 might be the D (6 bases). With 11 bases removed from V and 4 bases from J, the gap between germline ends came to 16 bases. There are 13 residues in the CDR3. CDR1 and CDR2 from the germline V gene are ENHRY and SYGVKD. The CDR3 is CALQGENADTQYF. The part of the CDR3 DNA that was read is TGTGCCTTACAGGGTGAGAACGCAGATACG.

This clone was counted ten times or more. The sequenced fragment ends 3 residues before the CDR3 boundary, so the rest is inferred from the germline J gene. This chain connects TRBV5-1 to TRBJ2-3, with 7 positions matching TRBD1. Germline loops: CDR1 SGHRS, CDR2 YFSETQ. The CDR3 length is 14 residues. The ends lost 1 base at V and 7 bases at J; junction bases unmatched: 6. This CDR3 reads CASSLTGDVNTQYF. CDR3 bases read: TGCGCCAGCAGCTTGACAGGGGATGTGAATACG.

This clone was observed many times. The read stops 3 residues short of the end of the CDR3; the missing end is completed from the germline J gene. The chain links TRBV4-2 to TRBJ1-6; D may be TRBD1 (5 bases). Germline loops: CDR1 LGHNA, CDR2 YNFKEQ. This CDR3 region has 14 residues. The V and J ends lost 1 base and 7 bases respectively, with 8 bases between them. CDR3 loop: CASSQGGANSPLHF. CDR3 DNA (partial): TGTGCCAGCAGCCAAGGAGGGGCCAATTCACCC.

This clone came up many times. The read terminates 3 residues before the CDR3 end, so the remaining end is supplied by the germline J gene. Other DNA sequences in the sample encode the same CDR3. The chain is built from TRBV18 and TRBJ2-1, with 14 bases matching TRBD2. Germline loops: CDR1 KGHSH, CDR2 LQKENI. The J segment lost 8 bases and the V segment lost 3 bases, leaving 12 bases of the junction unmatched. The CDR3 consists of 18 residues. CDR3: CASSPLIAGTSGSHEQFF. The CDR3 bases that were read are TGTGCCAGCTCACCCCTTATTGCCGGGACTAGCGGGAGCCATGAG.

This clone was recorded at least ten times. The CDR3 end is not reached by the read, which stops 3 residues before it; the germline J gene fills it in. The chain is built from TRBV19 and TRBJ1-1; tentative D call: TRBD1 (6 bases). The CDR3 sequence is 16 residues long. V was pared by 2 bases and J by 7 bases, with 20 bases between. Germline V gene sequence: CDR1 LNHDA, CDR2 SQIVND (reference sequence). The CDR3 here is CASSIKGQAGADEAFF. CDR3 bases read: TGTGCCAGTAGTATAAAGGGGCAAGCGGGGGCCGATGAA.

This clone appeared many times. Coverage ceases 3 residues before the CDR3 finishes, and the germline J gene fills in the end. The rearrangement links TRBV20-1 to TRBJ2-4; tentatively, D is TRBD1 (6 bases). In germline, CDR1 is DFQATT, CDR2 SNEGSKA (reference sequence). This CDR3 is built from 13 residues. The covered CDR3 bases are TGCAGCCGCGGCAGGGGTGGCGAAAACATT. Its protein is CSRGRGGENI. From start to end, the CDR3 is CSRGRGGENIQYF.

In its sample, this clone was seen many times. The read halts 3 residues ahead of the CDR3 end, with the missing end drawn from the germline J gene. The chain recombines TRBV6-1 with TRBJ1-2, with D perhaps TRBD1 (6 bases). Trimming stripped 1 base from V and 4 bases from J, with 19 bases between. The germline V gene encodes CDR1 MNHNS and CDR2 SASEGT. This CDR3 region has 17 residues. This CDR3 reads CASSEVPQGGSSYGYTF. The covered CDR3 bases are TGTGCCAGCAGTGAAGTACCACAGGGTGGTAGCAGCTATGGC.